The 19 T cell receptor beta chains in this list originate from one sample, sequenced in a study of CD8 T cells in ankylosing spondylitis. One entry per CDR3 protein, called by TCRdb with MiXCR from the 5' RACE reads. The sample has about 220,000 distinct CDR3 sequences; roughly a tenth are singletons. Material: blood, either unsorted or a sorted T cell fraction (not recorded which). The receptor set was obtained from a male donor with ankylosing spondylitis or in good health (not recorded which).

This clonotype was observed many times. The chain links TRBV4-2 to TRBJ2-3; a weak D match, TRBD2 (5 bases). The CDR3 extends over 15 amino acids. V shed 1 base and J shed 3 bases, with 11 bases lying between them. Germline values: CDR1 LGHNA, CDR2 YNFKEQ. The CDR3 loop reads CASSQVRGLTDTQYF. CDR3 sequence (DNA): TGTGCCAGCAGCCAAGTTCGTGGACTTACAGATACGCAGTATTTT.

This chain connects TRBV9 to TRBJ2-7; 10 bases agree with TRBD1. Germline values: CDR1 SGDLS, CDR2 YYNGEE. V lost 0 bases to trimming and J lost 6 bases; unmatched junction nucleotides: 6. The CDR3 contains 15 residues. The CDR3 DNA reads TGTGCCAGCAGCGTAGCTGGGGGACAGGGGTCCGAGCAGTACTTC. The encoded protein is CASSVAGGQGSEQYF.

The chain is built from TRBV7-8 and TRBJ2-3; 15 bases map to TRBD2. CDR1 is SGHVS and CDR2 is FQNEAQ in the germline V gene. This CDR3 comprises 19 residues. V shed 5 bases, J shed 0 bases, and the junction held 9 bases outside the gene matches. The CDR3 DNA is TGTGCCAGCAGCGATCCGGGACTAGCGGGGGGTACTAGCACAGATACGCAGTATTTT. Its translation: CASSDPGLAGGTSTDTQYF.

The sample holds a few counts of this clonotype. The genes are TRBV7-2 and TRBJ2-3, with 8 bases aligning to TRBD2. There are 16 residues in the CDR3. V was clipped by 3 bases and J by 1 base; unmatched bases: 6. The germline V gene encodes CDR1 SGHTA and CDR2 FQGNSA. The CDR3, as DNA: TGTGCCAGCAGCTTCTCAAGCGGGGGAGGCACAGATACGCAGTATTTT. Translating gives CASSFSSGGGTDTQYF.

Concerning this clonotype itself: This sequence may be a read error, since a much larger clone differs from it by one base. This chain links TRBV4-1 with TRBJ2-3; TRBD2 aligns across 10 bases. Germline CDR1 reads MGHRA; CDR2 reads YSYEKL. The trim removed 5 bases at V and 7 bases at J, leaving 12 bases unmatched. CDR3 length equals 16 residues. In DNA form, the CDR3 reads TGCGCCAGCAGCTTGGAGAAGCTAGCGGGAGATAATACGCAGTATTTT. Translating it yields CASSLEKLAGDNTQYF.

At least ten counts were recorded for this clonotype. This chain connects TRBV7-2 to TRBJ2-1; unclear D gene. The CDR3 has 14 residues. Trimming cost V 1 base and J 4 bases, with 8 bases left between them. Per the germline V gene, CDR1 is SGHTA and CDR2 is FQGNSA. CDR3 amino acids: CASSLGPGYNEQFF. CDR3 bases: TGTGCCAGCAGCTTAGGGCCCGGGTACAATGAGCAGTTCTTC.

This clonotype has a count of ten or more. The chain employs TRBV7-8 and TRBJ1-2, with 7 bases matching TRBD1. Germline CDR1 and CDR2: SGHVS and FQNEAQ. This CDR3 region has 17 residues. The V and J ends lost 2 bases and 4 bases, in that order; junction bases with no gene match: 13. As DNA, the CDR3 is TGTGCCAGCAGCTTAATCGTGGGGCAGGGGGACCTCTATGGCTACACCTTC. The encoded protein is CASSLIVGQGDLYGYTF.

This clonotype was counted a few times. The rearrangement links TRBV6-1 to TRBJ2-4, with 7 nucleotides matching TRBD2. This CDR3 spans 14 amino acids. CDR1 is MNHNS and CDR2 is SASEGT in the germline V gene. The V gene end was trimmed by 7 bases and the J gene end by 1 base; junction bases not matched to a gene: 4. In nucleotides, the CDR3 is TGTGCCAGCAATGGGGGGGGGGCCAAAAACATTCAGTACTTC. This gives the protein CASNGGGAKNIQYF.

In its sample, this clonotype was seen a few times. V gene TRBV6-1 combines with J gene TRBJ2-1; D may be TRBD2 (6 bases). The V gene's germline CDR1 is MNHNS and CDR2 SASEGT. V was shortened by 2 bases and J by 6 bases, with 8 bases between the two germline ends. The CDR3 sequence is 13 residues long. The CDR3 DNA sequence: TGTGCCAGCAGTGAATGGAGGGGCAATGAGCAGTTCTTC. Amino acid sequence: CASSEWRGNEQFF.

This clonotype occurred many times. The rearrangement uses TRBV5-6 and TRBJ1-6; TRBD1 might be the D (5 bases). The CDR3 is 13 residues long. Trimming removed 4 bases at V and 18 bases at J, with 20 bases between. The germline CDR1 and CDR2 sequences are SGHDT and YYEEEE. The CDR3 DNA sequence: TGTGCCAGCAGCGTGGGCCTCAAACAGGAAACCCACTTT. It encodes CASSVGLKQETHF.

The chain carries TRBV28 and TRBJ2-5; D might be TRBD1 or TRBD2, each matching 5 bases. This CDR3 is 16 amino acids long. In germline, CDR1 is MDHEN, CDR2 SYDVKM. V lost 3 bases to trimming and J lost 5 bases, with 19 bases between them. The CDR3 nucleotides read TGTGCCAGCAGTTTTCTAGCAGGTGGGGGTGCCGAGACCCAGTACTTC. Protein: CASSFLAGGGAETQYF.

This clonotype was detected ten times or more. V and J are TRBV29-1 and TRBJ2-7, with D perhaps matching TRBD1 or TRBD2 (6 bases each). This CDR3 is built from 14 residues. In germline, CDR1 is SQVTM, CDR2 ANQGSEA. Trimming pared 6 bases from V and 6 bases from J, leaving 21 bases between. CDR3 coding DNA: TGCAGCGTAACCCCGGGGGCTTATCCTTCCGAGCAGTACTTC. It is translated as CSVTPGAYPSEQYF.

The table lists this clonotype with many counts. The chain employs TRBV3-1 and TRBJ2-5; D is possibly TRBD1 or TRBD2 (5 bases each). CDR3 length: 12 residues. Deletions cut 4 bases from V and 5 bases from J, with 8 bases between. Germline V lookup: CDR1 LGHDT, CDR2 YNNKEL (reference sequence). This CDR3 reads CASSPGAETQYF. CDR3 nucleotide sequence: TGTGCCAGCAGCCCCGGGGCGGAGACCCAGTACTTC.

This clonotype showed up many times. The chain employs TRBV3-1 and TRBJ1-1; D is unclear. V was pared by 2 bases and J by 0 bases, with 13 bases between. Per the germline V gene, CDR1 is LGHDT and CDR2 is YNNKEL (reference sequence). This CDR3 spans 16 amino acids. CDR3 residues: CASSQQETGLNTEAFF. DNA for the CDR3: TGTGCCAGCAGCCAACAAGAGACGGGCCTGAACACTGAAGCTTTCTTT. The entire variable domain, with the rest obtained from reference TRBV3-1 and TRBJ1-1, is as follows: DTAVSQTPKYLVTQMGNDKSIKCEQNLGHDTMYWYKQDSKKFLKIMFSYNNKELIINETVPNRFSPKSPDKAHLNLHINSLELGDSAVYFCASSQQETGLNTEAFFGQGTRLTVV.

The count of this clonotype is one. A read error may explain this, as a much larger clone is one base away. The chain carries TRBV5-1 and TRBJ1-2; 7 nucleotides match TRBD1. This CDR3 contains 13 residues. Losses at the gene ends were 1 base for V and 8 bases for J; bases not matched to a gene: 5. Germline values: CDR1 SGHRS, CDR2 YFSETQ. CDR3 residues: CASSLKQGKGYTF. In DNA form, the CDR3 reads TGCGCCAGCAGCTTGAAACAGGGGAAAGGCTACACCTTC.

This clonotype was counted at least ten times. The chain has TRBV5-1 and TRBJ1-4; no reliable D call. The CDR3 totals 15 residues. CDR1 and CDR2 from the germline V gene are SGHRS and YFSETQ. Trimming stripped 0 bases from V and 7 bases from J, with 13 bases between. The CDR3 sequence: CASSLELGVGEKLFF. As DNA, the CDR3 is TGCGCCAGCAGCTTGGAACTGGGAGTCGGTGAAAAACTGTTTTTT.

This clonotype was seen many times. The rearrangement links TRBV20-1 to TRBJ2-4; a possible D gene is TRBD1 (6 bases). Trimming took off 6 bases at V and 2 bases at J, with 11 bases between the two ends. Germline values: CDR1 DFQATT, CDR2 SNEGSKA (reference sequence). CDR3 length equals 13 residues. As DNA, the CDR3 is TGCAGTGCGACTACAGGGCCCAAAAACATTCAGTACTTC. It encodes CSATTGPKNIQYF.

There are many counts of this clonotype. The chain has TRBV12-3 or TRBV12-4 and TRBJ1-5; perhaps TRBD1 as D (5 bases). Trimming took off 1 base at V and 1 base at J, with 8 bases between the two ends. CDR3 size: 15 residues. CDR3 region: CASSLEGMSNQPQHF. CDR3 nucleotides: TGTGCCAGCAGTTTAGAGGGGATGAGCAATCAGCCCCAGCATTTT.

This clonotype was detected a few times. V and J are TRBV7-2 and TRBJ2-5; D gene unclear. The CDR3 length is 14 residues. The germline CDR1 and CDR2 sequences are SGHTA and FQGNSA. V was trimmed by 5 bases and J by 5 bases, leaving 15 bases between them. The chain's CDR3 is CASSRASGWETQYF. The CDR3 bases are TGTGCCAGCAGCCGTGCATCGGGCTGGGAGACCCAGTACTTC.